What follows describes a single T cell receptor beta chain. Methods used by the authors: Quantification of nucleated cells was approximated via reference gene primer amplification. Assay: immunoSEQ multiplex PCR; the TCRdb copy retains only in-frame clones and omits some. The DNA was the basis for D and trimming; V, J and clone size are from that table. The profile shows fewer than 250,000 clones, approximately 84% of them singletons. V was clipped by 1 base and J by 2 bases, with 9 bases between them. Germline CDR1 reads SGHVS; CDR2 reads FNYEAQ. There are 14 residues in the CDR3. This sample was included in a study of blood T cell repertoires in COVID-19. Participants spanned ages about 18 to 90 years and resided in about two dozen US areas. Each participant's cohort was designated according to participant-reported clinical history. Symptom resolution, clearance, or two negative PCRs marked donors in Cohort 3 as recovered.

This sequence joins TRBV7-6 and TRBJ2-7, with D uncertain. Sequenced: PBMCs or T cells enriched from blood (not recorded which). The source of this sequence is a man aged 60 to 69 who had recovered from COVID-19. CDR3 DNA: TGTGCCAGCAGCTTAGAGAGAGTTACCTACGAGCAGTACTTC. It encodes CASSLERVTYEQYF. The full variable domain, its missing parts supplied by reference TRBV7-6 and TRBJ2-7, is GAGVSQSPRYKVTKRGQDVALRCDPISGHVSLYWYRQALGQGPEFLTYFNYEAQQDKSGLPNDRFSAERPEGSISTLTIQRTEQRDSAMYRCASSLERVTYEQYFGPGTRLTVT.